These 14 T cell receptor beta chains were sequenced from one sample in a study of vaccination and CD4 T cells after COVID-19. Sample treatment: approximately 9-day PBMC culture with coronavirus spike peptide pools or control peptides (ViraFEST assay). The collection of CD4+ T cells from the unexposed donor took place before the COVID-19 pandemic (2011-2018). With the Oncomine TCR Beta short-read assay, DNA from cultured CD4+ T cells was sequenced. After culture, CD4+ T cells served as the source for genomic DNA extraction. TCRdb itself ran the PCR reads through MiXCR, one entry per CDR3 protein. The profile shows around 7,200 distinct CDR3 sequences, 32% of them singletons. Antigen specificity for these receptors is unknown. Sequencing was done on a sample of CD4+ T cells from blood, cultured in vitro. These receptors originate from a human donor in good health.

The chain is built from TRBV15 and TRBJ2-3; D unresolved. The CDR3 covers 15 residues. The V and J ends lost 5 bases and 6 bases respectively, with 18 bases between them. Germline V lookup: CDR1 LNHNV, CDR2 YYDKDF (reference sequence). CDR3 DNA sequence: TGTGCCACCAGCGGAATGACGGCCGTGGGGGATACGCAGTATTTT. Translating gives CATSGMTAVGDTQYF.

The chain has TRBV20-1 and TRBJ2-7; 13 bases are shared with TRBD2. Trimming took 6 bases from V and 2 from J; bases not matched to a gene: 7. Germline V gene lookup returns CDR1 DFQATT and CDR2 SNEGSKA (reference sequence). The CDR3 totals 15 residues. The CDR3 loop is CSAPTSGRPAYEQYF. CDR3 bases: TGCAGTGCCCCGACTAGCGGGAGGCCTGCCTACGAGCAGTACTTC.

This clonotype was counted between two and nine times. The V and J genes are TRBV7-8 and TRBJ1-5; D is possibly TRBD1 (6 bases). The V gene's germline CDR1 is SGHVS and CDR2 FQNEAQ. The V end lost 4 bases, the J end lost 5 bases, and 15 bases lay between the germline ends. The CDR3 runs to 15 residues. This CDR3 is CASSSPRGRDQPQHF. CDR3 in DNA: TGTGCCAGCAGCTCCCCTAGGGGGAGGGATCAGCCCCAGCATTTT. Full variable domain (outside the CDR3, taken from reference TRBV7-8 and TRBJ1-5): GAGVSQSPRYKVAKRGQDVALRCDPISGHVSLFWYQQALGQGPEFLTYFQNEAQLDKSGLPSDRFFAERPEGSVSTLKIQRTQQEDSAVYLCASSSPRGRDQPQHFGDGTRLSIL.

V usage is TRBV28 and J usage is TRBJ1-1, with a possible D match to TRBD1 (5 bases). Germline V gene sequence: CDR1 MDHEN, CDR2 SYDVKM. Trimming removed 5 bases at V and 4 bases at J, with 17 bases between. The length of the CDR3 is 15 residues. The CDR3 loop is CASSVQEIRGTEAFF. In nucleotides, the CDR3 is TGTGCCAGCAGTGTACAGGAGATTAGAGGCACTGAAGCTTTCTTT.

This sequence joins TRBV27 and TRBJ2-5; D not resolved. Looked up from germline, CDR1 is MNHEY and CDR2 is SMNVEV (reference sequence). The CDR3 covers 13 residues. V was clipped by 8 bases and J by 3 bases, with 13 bases between them. The CDR3 spells CASGWIWEETQYF. As DNA, the CDR3 is TGTGCCAGCGGTTGGATTTGGGAAGAGACCCAGTACTTC.

The genes are TRBV6-1 and TRBJ2-1, with D uncertain. CDR1 and CDR2 from the germline V gene are MNHNS and SASEGT. The CDR3 consists of 12 residues. In nucleotides, the CDR3 is TGTGCTACGGTGAGCTCCTACAATGAGCAGTTCTTC. This sequence encodes CATVSSYNEQFF.

The gene calls are TRBV7-9 and TRBJ2-1, with no clear D. Germline CDR1 SEHNR, CDR2 FQNEAQ (reference sequence). This CDR3 contains 11 residues. Trimming shortened V by 1 base and J by 6 bases, and 1 base separated the two germline ends. As DNA, the CDR3 is TGTGCCAGCAGCTTAGGCAATGAGCAGTTCTTC. Protein: CASSLGNEQFF. The whole variable domain, filled in from reference TRBV7-9 and TRBJ2-1, reads DTGVSQNPRHKITKRGQNVTFRCDPISEHNRLYWYRQTLGQGPEFLTYFQNEAQLEKSRLLSDRFSAERPKGSFSTLEIQRTEQGDSAMYLCASSLGNEQFFGPGTRLTVL.

The chain combines TRBV27 with TRBJ2-1, with 12 bases fitting TRBD2. The germline V gene encodes CDR1 MNHEY and CDR2 SMNVEV (reference sequence). V trimming: 6 bases; J trimming: 7 bases; junction bases outside the gene matches: 4. This CDR3 has 14 residues. In DNA form, the CDR3 reads TGTGCCAGCAGGGGACTAGCGGGTACGAATGAGCAGTTCTTC. As protein: CASRGLAGTNEQFF.

The gene calls are TRBV28 and TRBJ1-1, with D perhaps matching TRBD1 (5 bases). Trimming cost V 7 bases and J 5 bases, with 26 bases left between them. The CDR3 runs to 17 residues. Germline CDR1 reads MDHEN; CDR2 reads SYDVKM. The CDR3 sequence: CASIALRDPAIRTEAFF. The CDR3 DNA follows: TGTGCCAGCATCGCCCTCCGGGACCCCGCTATCAGGACTGAAGCTTTCTTT.

This clonotype is large (0.1 to 1%) in the sample. V usage is TRBV6-5 and J usage is TRBJ2-7; TRBD1 agrees at 11 bases. J was trimmed by 2 bases and V by 2 bases; bases with no gene match: 8. Germline V CDR1 and CDR2: MNHEY, SVGAGI. The CDR3 is 17 amino acids. CDR3 residues: CASSYPGPGQGAYEQYF. DNA of the CDR3: TGTGCCAGCAGTTACCCGGGACCGGGACAGGGGGCCTACGAGCAGTACTTC.

The chain recombines TRBV7-9 with TRBJ2-3; 12 bases agree with TRBD1. J lost 1 base, V lost 5 bases, and 10 bases had no gene match. The CDR3 totals 18 residues. Germline V CDR1 and CDR2: SEHNR, FQNEAQ (reference sequence). The CDR3 spells CASSSRDRGLLGTDTQYF. In nucleotides, the CDR3 is TGTGCCAGCAGCAGCCGGGACAGGGGGCTTCTTGGCACAGATACGCAGTATTTT.

This clonotype was counted only a few times. V usage is TRBV15 and J usage is TRBJ2-7; unclear D gene. The CDR3 consists of 14 residues. The germline V gene has CDR1 LNHNV and CDR2 YYDKDF (reference sequence). Trimming removed 1 base at V and 4 bases at J, with 11 bases between. The DNA for the CDR3 is TGTGCCACCAGCAGAGCTCTAGACGGTTACGAGCAGTACTTC. It encodes CATSRALDGYEQYF.

This sequence joins TRBV6-5 and TRBJ1-2, with 9 bases that match TRBD1. Germline V gene data show CDR1 as MNHEY and CDR2 as SVGAGI. V lost 0 bases and J lost 8; bases outside the gene matches: 1. The CDR3 totals 13 residues. This CDR3 is CASSYSGTGGYTF. CDR3 sequence (DNA): TGTGCCAGCAGTTACTCTGGGACAGGGGGCTACACCTTC.

The rearrangement joins TRBV20-1 to TRBJ1-1; 7 nucleotides align to TRBD1. V was clipped by 3 bases and J by 4 bases; unmatched bases: 5. The CDR3 is made up of 13 amino acids. Looked up from germline, CDR1 is DFQATT and CDR2 is SNEGSKA (reference sequence). CDR3: CSARGQFGTEAFF. The CDR3 nucleotides are TGCAGTGCTAGGGGACAGTTTGGCACTGAAGCTTTCTTT.